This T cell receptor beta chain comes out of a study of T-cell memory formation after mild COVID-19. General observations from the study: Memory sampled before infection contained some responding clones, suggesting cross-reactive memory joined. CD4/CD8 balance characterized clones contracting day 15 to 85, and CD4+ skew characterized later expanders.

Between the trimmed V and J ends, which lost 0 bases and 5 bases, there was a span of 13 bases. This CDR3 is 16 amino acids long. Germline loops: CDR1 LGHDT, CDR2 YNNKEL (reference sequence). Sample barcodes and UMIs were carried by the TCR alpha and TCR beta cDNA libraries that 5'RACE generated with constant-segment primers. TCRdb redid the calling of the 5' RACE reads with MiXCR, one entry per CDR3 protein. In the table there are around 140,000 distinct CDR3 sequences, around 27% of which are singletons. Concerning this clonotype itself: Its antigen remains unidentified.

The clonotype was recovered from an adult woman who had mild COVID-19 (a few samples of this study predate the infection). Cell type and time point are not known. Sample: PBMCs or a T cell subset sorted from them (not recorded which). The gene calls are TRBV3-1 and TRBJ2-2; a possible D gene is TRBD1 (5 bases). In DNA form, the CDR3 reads TGTGCCAGCAGCCAAGATTCGGCAGGGTATACCGGGGAGCTGTTTTTT. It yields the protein CASSQDSAGYTGELFF.